These T cell receptor beta chains were read from a single sample in a study of human T cells and chemical hapten exposure. One entry per CDR3 protein results from TCRdb running MiXCR on the RACE reads. The sample lists some 300,000 distinct CDR3 sequences; approximately 5.8% were seen once. The sequences come from whole blood, collected in connection with sensitization to the hapten diphenylcyclopropenone (DPC). All receptors derive from a woman aged 18 to 35 with alopecia areata. Some clones in this sample may be carry-over from other donors' samples. Each CDR3 is given with its conserved first and last residue. Fields, in order: clone size, D gene, J gene, V gene, CDR3 DNA, CDR3 protein. D genes are given only for firm matches. The size entry is marked missing in some rows and otherwise reads once, few, many or a size class.

many,.,TRBJ1-4,TRBV7-2,TGTGCCAGCAGCCTCGATTATGAAAAACTGTTTTTT,CASSLDYEKLFF
.,TRBD1,TRBJ1-1,TRBV6-5,TGTGCCAGCAGTCAGGGGGGCTACACTGAAGCTTTCTTT,CASSQGGYTEAFF
many,.,TRBJ2-5,TRBV7-2,TGTGCCAGCAGCTTGGCGCACCAAGAGACCCAGTACTTC,CASSLAHQETQYF
many,.,TRBJ1-2,TRBV29-1,TGCAGCGTTGAAGACAGATCGATTAACTATGGCTACACCTTC,CSVEDRSINYGYTF
few,.,TRBJ1-5,TRBV19,TGTGCCAGTAGTATAGAGACAGTCTTTAGCAATCAGCCCCAGCATTTT,CASSIETVFSNQPQHF
few,.,TRBJ2-5,TRBV27,TGTGCCAGCACCAATCTCGGGAGCCAAGAGACCCAGTACTTC,CASTNLGSQETQYF
many,TRBD1,TRBJ1-4,TRBV28,TGTGCCAGCAGCGACCGGACAGAAGCTTCAGGGGGTGAAAAACTGTTTTTT,CASSDRTEASGGEKLFF
few,TRBD1,TRBJ2-1,TRBV28,TGTGCCAGCAGGAAGGGACAGGGAATATCCTACAATGAGCAGTTCTTC,CASRKGQGISYNEQFF
.,TRBD2,TRBJ2-2,TRBV20-1,TGCAGTGCATGGACTAGCGGACTTGTGAACACCGGGGAGCTGTTTTTT,CSAWTSGLVNTGELFF
many,TRBD1,TRBJ1-1,TRBV5-1,TGCGCCAGCAGCTTGGACAGGGGGCGGACGGAAACTGAAGCTTTCTTT,CASSLDRGRTETEAFF
few,.,TRBJ1-2,TRBV7-9,TGTGCCACCCCGGGCACAGATTATGGCTACACCTTC,CATPGTDYGYTF
.,TRBD1,TRBJ1-1,TRBV20-1,TGCAGTGCCGATCCGGGACAGGGGGCGAGTGAAGCTTTCTTT,CSADPGQGASEAFF
.,.,TRBJ1-6,TRBV27,TGTGCCAGCAGTTTAAACCCACAACCCCGTATCTTTAATTCACCCCTCCACTTT,CASSLNPQPRIFNSPLHF
many,.,TRBJ2-2,TRBV20-1,TGCAGTGCCCAACCCCCCCCCGAGAGCATCGGGGAGCTGTTTTTT,CSAQPPPESIGELFF
many,.,TRBJ1-2,TRBV5-4,TGTGCCAGCAGCTTGGCCGGGGGGTCCCCTTATGGCTACACCTTC,CASSLAGGSPYGYTF
few,.,TRBJ2-3,TRBV5-4,TGTGCCAGCAGCTTGGCCTTGGCGGGGTACTCAGATACGCAGTATTTT,CASSLALAGYSDTQYF
many,.,TRBJ1-2,TRBV20-1,TGCAGTGCTAGAGGCGGGACGGAGACCGGCTACACCTTC,CSARGGTETGYTF
few,.,TRBJ1-1,TRBV7-9,TGTGCCAGCAGCTCCGGGCTTTATGAAGCTTTCTTT,CASSSGLYEAFF
few,.,TRBJ1-1,TRBV5-4,TGTGCCAGCAGCTTGGGGGGGTCATATGGTGAAGCTTTCTTT,CASSLGGSYGEAFF
many,.,TRBJ2-5,TRBV6-2/TRBV6-3,TGTGCCAGCAGTTCCGGCAGGGGTGCAGAGACCCAGTACTTC,CASSSGRGAETQYF
.,.,TRBJ2-7,TRBV28,TGTGCCAGCAGAACGGACCGCTCCTACGAGCAGTACTTC,CASRTDRSYEQYF
few,.,TRBJ2-3,TRBV24-1,TGTGCCACCAGTGATTCGCGCAGTTGGGGAGGGGGCCATCTCTATGGCACAGATACGCAGTATTTT,CATSDSRSWGGGHLYGTDTQYF
many,TRBD2,TRBJ2-3,TRBV5-1,TGCGCCAGCAGCTTGGGACTAGCGCAAACAGATACGCAGTATTTT,CASSLGLAQTDTQYF
many,.,TRBJ1-6,TRBV7-2,TGTGCCAGCAGCTTACAGACAGGCCAAGGGAATAATTCACCCCTCCACTTT,CASSLQTGQGNNSPLHF
.,TRBD2,TRBJ2-4,TRBV12-3/TRBV12-4,TGTGCCAGCAGTTCCTCCTCAAGCGGGGGGCGGGCAAACATTCAGTACTTC,CASSSSSSGGRANIQYF
few,.,TRBJ2-7,TRBV3-1,TGTGCCAGCAGTCACAGCGGCAGGGAGCAGTACTTC,CASSHSGREQYF
many,TRBD1,TRBJ2-6,TRBV6-2/TRBV6-3,TGTGCCAGCAGTCGCACGACAGGGGTCTACCACTCTGGGGCCAACGTCCTGACTTTC,CASSRTTGVYHSGANVLTF
many,TRBD1,TRBJ1-6,TRBV28,TGTGCCAGCAGTTTAGTCGGACAGGGTAATTCACCCCTCCACTTT,CASSLVGQGNSPLHF
many,TRBD1,TRBJ2-3,TRBV20-1,TGCAGTGCTAGAGCGGCAGGGGGCTTCACAGATACGCAGTATTTT,CSARAAGGFTDTQYF
.,.,TRBJ1-2,TRBV4-3,TGCGCCAGCAGCCAAGGATACACGGCGGGGAGAGGCTACACCTTC,CASSQGYTAGRGYTF
few,.,TRBJ1-5,TRBV6-1,TGTGCCAGCAGTAAAGGGAGAGGGATTGGCAATCAGCCCCAGCATTTT,CASSKGRGIGNQPQHF
few,TRBD1,TRBJ1-1,TRBV6-5,TGTGCCAGCAGCGGACTGACAGGGTTTGAAGCTTTCTTT,CASSGLTGFEAFF
.,.,TRBJ2-7,TRBV2,TGTGCCAGCAGTGAAGATGGCGGGTACGAGCAGTACTTC,CASSEDGGYEQYF
.,.,TRBJ1-6,TRBV20-1,TGCAGTGCTAGAGATCTCGTGGACTGGGGGCGTAATTCACCCCTCCACTTT,CSARDLVDWGRNSPLHF
.,TRBD1,TRBJ1-3,TRBV7-9,TGTGCCAGCAGCGACACAGGGGTTTCACTTTTCGCTGGAAACACCATATATTTT,CASSDTGVSLFAGNTIYF
.,.,TRBJ2-5,TRBV7-2,TGTGCCAGCACCCAAGGAGATCAAGAGACCCAGTACTTC,CASTQGDQETQYF
many,.,TRBJ2-7,TRBV7-9,TGTGCCAGCAGCTTCGCCGGGGGCTACGAGCAGTACTTC,CASSFAGGYEQYF
few,.,TRBJ1-3,TRBV18,TGTGCCAGCTCACCAGTAACCGGTTACTCTGGAAACACCATATATTTT,CASSPVTGYSGNTIYF
few,TRBD1,TRBJ2-2,TRBV6-5,TGTGCCAGCACCCCGACAGGGTCGAACACCGGGGAGCTGTTTTTT,CASTPTGSNTGELFF
many,TRBD1,TRBJ1-1,TRBV28,TGTGCCAGCAGACCCCCCCAGGGGGCTGGCACTGAAGCTTTCTTT,CASRPPQGAGTEAFF
many,.,TRBJ2-5,TRBV9,TGTGCCAGCAGCGTAGGGGGGGTGGAGACCCAGTACTTC,CASSVGGVETQYF
.,TRBD2,TRBJ2-1,TRBV20-1,TGCAGTGCCGAGCGGGGGGGCTACAATGAGCAGTTCTTC,CSAERGGYNEQFF
few,TRBD2,TRBJ2-2,TRBV6-2/TRBV6-3,TGTGCCAGCAGCTCAATCGAGCTAGCGGGAACTAACACCGGGGAGCTGTTTTTT,CASSSIELAGTNTGELFF
.,TRBD1,TRBJ2-6,TRBV18,TGTGCCAGCACCGGGACAGGGTCAACTCGAGCTGGGGCCAACGTCCTGACTTTC,CASTGTGSTRAGANVLTF
.,TRBD1,TRBJ2-5,TRBV13,TGTGCCAGCAGCTCCCGACAGGGGGCGGAAGAGACCCAGTACTTC,CASSSRQGAEETQYF
many,TRBD2,TRBJ2-7,TRBV29-1,TGCAGCGTTCGGACTAGCGGGGGAGCGAACGAGCAGTACTTC,CSVRTSGGANEQYF
few,.,TRBJ2-3,TRBV14,TGTGCCAGCAGCCAAAGGTCAGACAGGACAGATACGCAGTATTTT,CASSQRSDRTDTQYF
many,.,TRBJ2-2,TRBV28,TGTGCCAGCAGTCGGTACGGGGAGCTGTTTTTT,CASSRYGELFF
many,.,TRBJ2-7,TRBV20-1,TGCAGTGCTAGAGGCAGGGTGTACGAGCAGTACTTC,CSARGRVYEQYF
few,.,TRBJ1-1,TRBV4-3,TGCGCCAGCAGCCAAGATGACGTGGTGAACACTGAAGCTTTCTTT,CASSQDDVVNTEAFF
many,.,TRBJ2-3,TRBV20-1,TGCAGTGCTGCGAACCCCTTTTCAGATACGCAGTATTTT,CSAANPFSDTQYF
.,.,TRBJ1-1,TRBV13,TGTGCCAGCAGCGAGCACGGCCGCCTTGAAGCTTTCTTT,CASSEHGRLEAFF
.,.,TRBJ1-1,TRBV6-5,TGTGCCAGCAGTTACTCGTACGGGGGCACTGAAGCTTTCTTT,CASSYSYGGTEAFF
.,.,TRBJ1-1,TRBV9,TGTGCCAGCAGCGAGGAAGAGGTTCTGAATAGCTTGACTTTCTTT,CASSEEEVLNSLTFF
.,TRBD1,TRBJ1-1,TRBV12-3/TRBV12-4,TGTGCCAGCAGGGGGGACAGGGGGCTCACTGAAGCTTTCTTT,CASRGDRGLTEAFF
many,TRBD1,TRBJ1-6,TRBV3-1,TGTGCCAGCAGCCAGGGACAGGGACAATCACCCCTCCACTTT,CASSQGQGQSPLHF